Listed below are T cell receptor beta chains from one sample, sequenced in a study of immune evolution from preneoplasia to lung adenocarcinoma. Libraries were prepared by immunoSEQ multiplex PCR; TCRdb keeps only in-frame clonotypes and omits some of them. Among about 5,000 clones, approximately 80% were seen once, and the ten largest hold roughly 22%. Material: FFPE adjacent normal lung tissue. The receptor set was obtained from an older donor with lung adenocarcinoma. Each CDR3 is given with its conserved first and last residue. Each record gives: D gene, V gene, clone size, J gene, CDR3 protein, CDR3 DNA. A D gene is named only where the DNA matches it firmly. Clone size is stated in some rows and not others, as once, few, many or a class when expanded.

>TRBD1|TRBV7-3|NA|TRBJ2-1
CASSSTGTGGNEQFF
TGTGCCAGCAGCTCAACCGGGACAGGGGGCAATGAGCAGTTCTTC
>NA|TRBV14|NA|TRBJ1-1
CASRPRRLNTEAFF
TGTGCCAGCAGGCCTAGACGGTTGAACACTGAAGCTTTCTTT
>TRBD2|TRBV5-1|NA|TRBJ2-5
CASSLGTTEKETQYF
TGCGCCAGCAGCTTAGGGACTACCGAAAAAGAGACCCAGTACTTC
>NA|TRBV2|NA|TRBJ1-2
CASLGGDYGYTF
TGTGCCAGCCTCGGAGGAGACTATGGCTACACCTTC
>NA|TRBV15|once|TRBJ1-2
CATSRFRDNRNYGYTF
TGTGCCACCAGCAGATTCCGGGACAACAGAAACTATGGCTACACCTTC
>NA|TRBV5-1|NA|TRBJ2-7
CASSVTVASEQYF
TGCGCCAGCAGCGTAACAGTAGCCTCCGAGCAGTACTTC
>NA|TRBV5-6|NA|TRBJ1-1
CASSTSYREGDTEAFF
TGTGCCAGCAGCACTTCTTACAGGGAGGGGGACACTGAAGCTTTCTTT
>NA|TRBV7-3|NA|TRBJ2-2
CASSQPGEGELFF
TGTGCCAGCAGCCAACCGGGTGAAGGGGAGCTGTTTTTT
>TRBD1|TRBV27|NA|TRBJ2-5
CASSLSRGTGLETQYF
TGTGCCAGCAGTTTATCTAGAGGGACAGGGTTAGAGACCCAGTACTTC
>NA|TRBV7-2|once|TRBJ1-5
CASSTGNQPQHF
TGTGCCAGCAGCACGGGAAATCAGCCCCAGCATTTT
>NA|TRBV6-6|NA|TRBJ1-2
CASGIGAGNYGYTF
TGTGCCAGTGGGATAGGGGCGGGAAACTATGGCTACACCTTC
>NA|TRBV7-3|NA|TRBJ2-5
CASSLGAGLGQETQYF
TGTGCCAGCAGCTTAGGAGCAGGGCTGGGCCAAGAGACCCAGTACTTC
>NA|TRBV29-1|NA|TRBJ1-2
CSVEAVGAASYGYTF
TGCAGCGTTGAAGCGGTTGGGGCCGCGTCGTATGGCTACACCTTC
>NA|TRBV10-1|NA|TRBJ2-3
CASSDSTSLDTQYF
TGCGCCAGCAGTGATTCGACTAGTCTGGATACGCAGTATTTT
>TRBD1|TRBV6-1|once|TRBJ2-3
CAAGPGQGADTQYF
TGTGCCGCTGGACCGGGACAGGGGGCAGATACGCAGTATTTT
>NA|TRBV6-5|NA|TRBJ2-2
CASSYYPPTGELFF
TGTGCCAGCAGTTACTACCCCCCCACCGGGGAGCTGTTTTTT
>NA|TRBV11-2|NA|TRBJ2-5
CASSQAPGRETQYF
TGTGCCAGCAGCCAGGCCCCAGGGCGAGAGACCCAGTACTTC
>NA|TRBV15|NA|TRBJ1-2
CATSRGQSNYGYTF
TGTGCCACCAGCAGAGGGCAGTCTAACTATGGCTACACCTTC
>NA|TRBV30|NA|TRBJ1-2
CAWSPDSHYGYTF
TGTGCCTGGAGTCCGGACAGCCACTATGGCTACACCTTC
>NA|TRBV16|large|TRBJ1-5
CASSPLGFSNQPQHF
TGTGCCAGCAGCCCCCTTGGGTTTAGCAATCAGCCCCAGCATTTT
>NA|TRBV18|NA|TRBJ2-5
CASSPIRETQYF
TGTGCCAGCTCACCGATTCGCGAGACCCAGTACTTC
>TRBD1|TRBV5-1|NA|TRBJ2-3
CASSPIDRGVDTQYF
TGCGCCAGCAGCCCGATAGACAGGGGAGTAGATACGCAGTATTTT
>TRBD1|TRBV11-2|NA|TRBJ2-7
CASSFNQGAGEQYF
TGTGCCAGCAGCTTCAATCAGGGGGCCGGAGAGCAGTACTTC
>NA|TRBV7-3|NA|TRBJ2-1
CASSPAPSSYNEQFF
TGTGCCAGCAGCCCCGCTCCGAGCTCCTACAATGAGCAGTTCTTC
>TRBD2|TRBV7-9|few|TRBJ2-1
CASSSGLAPLYNEQFF
TGTGCCAGCAGTTCGGGACTAGCCCCACTCTACAATGAGCAGTTCTTC
>NA|TRBV5-1|few|TRBJ2-3
CASSFYGGRTDTQYF
TGCGCCAGCAGCTTCTATGGGGGACGCACAGATACGCAGTATTTT
>NA|TRBV11-1|NA|TRBJ2-3
CASSWQSTDTQYF
TGTGCCAGCAGCTGGCAGAGCACAGATACGCAGTATTTT
>TRBD1|TRBV29-1|large|TRBJ2-7
CSVIPGSGQGASEQYF
TGCAGCGTTATTCCCGGTTCGGGACAGGGGGCGTCAGAGCAGTACTTC
>NA|TRBV7-9|NA|TRBJ2-1
CASSGRSYNEQFF
TGTGCCAGCAGCGGTAGGAGCTACAATGAGCAGTTCTTC
>NA|TRBV7-9|NA|TRBJ1-2
CASSLNPDYGYTF
TGTGCCAGCAGCTTAAACCCTGACTATGGCTACACCTTC
>NA|TRBV6-1|NA|TRBJ2-7
CASRETGPEQYF
TGTGCCAGCAGGGAAACAGGGCCCGAGCAGTACTTC
>NA|TRBV4-1|NA|TRBJ2-7
CASRPYPGDYEQYF
TGCGCCAGCAGGCCTTATCCCGGGGACTACGAGCAGTACTTC
>TRBD1|TRBV9|NA|TRBJ1-2
CASSDDSRDSDGYTF
TGTGCCAGCAGCGACGACAGCCGGGACAGCGATGGCTACACCTTC
>NA|TRBV15|NA|TRBJ2-7
CATSRPNYEQYF
TGTGCCACCAGCCGACCAAACTACGAGCAGTACTTC
>NA|TRBV30|once|TRBJ1-2
CAWSPPQGTGYTF
TGTGCCTGGAGTCCTCCACAGGGTACAGGCTACACCTTC
>NA|TRBV19|NA|TRBJ1-4
CASSPHISTNEKLFF
TGTGCCAGTAGTCCCCACATCTCAACTAATGAAAAACTGTTTTTT
>NA|TRBV11-2|NA|TRBJ2-3
CASSPRTGTNNGDTQYF
TGTGCCAGCAGCCCCCGGACCGGGACCAATAACGGCGATACGCAGTATTTT
>NA|TRBV10-3|NA|TRBJ1-1
CAISETGQTEAFF
TGTGCCATCAGTGAGACAGGACAAACTGAAGCTTTCTTT
>TRBD2|TRBV11-1|NA|TRBJ2-1
CASSLSSGRGYNEQFF
TGTGCCAGCAGCTTATCAAGCGGGAGAGGTTACAATGAGCAGTTCTTC
>TRBD2|TRBV28|NA|TRBJ2-1
CASIRRAGGYNEQFF
TGTGCCAGCATTAGACGAGCGGGAGGGTACAATGAGCAGTTCTTC
>NA|TRBV7-9|NA|TRBJ1-1
CASSRDGVEAFF
TGTGCCAGCAGCCGGGATGGTGTTGAAGCTTTCTTT
>NA|TRBV9|NA|TRBJ2-5
CASSTRGSETQYF
TGTGCCAGCAGCACAAGGGGGTCTGAGACCCAGTACTTC
>NA|TRBV6-1|NA|TRBJ2-3
CASSKKTDTQYF
TGTGCCAGCAGTAAGAAAACAGATACGCAGTATTTT
>TRBD1|TRBV7-6|few|TRBJ2-2
CASSQGQGTESFF
TGTGCCAGCAGCCAGGGACAGGGGACCGAGTCGTTTTTT
>NA|TRBV2|once|TRBJ2-7
CASSWEVNFGYF
TGTGCCAGCAGTTGGGAGGTGAATTTCGGGTACTTC
>NA|TRBV18|NA|TRBJ1-1
CASSPDTRNTEAFF
TGTGCCAGCTCACCTGACACTAGGAACACTGAAGCTTTCTTT
>TRBD2|TRBV5-1|NA|TRBJ2-7
CASSLAQGGRAYEQYF
TGCGCCAGCAGCTTGGCCCAGGGCGGGAGGGCCTACGAGCAGTACTTC
>NA|TRBV28|NA|TRBJ1-5
CASRPRGADNQPQHF
TGTGCCAGCAGACCCCGGGGGGCAGACAATCAGCCCCAGCATTTT
>NA|TRBV5-1|NA|TRBJ2-2
CASSPNEFSGNTGELFF
TGCGCCAGCAGCCCCAACGAGTTTAGCGGGAACACCGGGGAGCTGTTTTTT
>TRBD1|TRBV5-1|once|TRBJ1-1
CASSRRSGTGITEAFF
TGCGCCAGCAGCCGACGTTCCGGGACAGGGATCACTGAAGCTTTCTTT
>NA|TRBV11-2|NA|TRBJ1-2
CASSSRQLANYGYTF
TGTGCCAGCAGCTCTAGACAGCTGGCTAACTATGGCTACACCTTC
>NA|TRBV6-1|NA|TRBJ2-1
CASSKQGDEQFF
TGTGCCAGCAGCAAACAAGGCGATGAGCAGTTCTTC
>TRBD1|TRBV7-2|NA|TRBJ1-1
CASSLADRRTEAFF
TGTGCCAGCAGCTTAGCGGACAGGCGAACTGAAGCTTTCTTT